The sequence of this TCR beta chain was determined in a study of T cell responses to AZD1222 COVID-19 vaccine. Study in general: Combined were second doses at about 4 or about 12 weeks. Notes on the study in general: Just a handful of people given AZD1222 tested seropositive at baseline.

Looked up from germline, CDR1 is SGHDT and CDR2 is YYEEEE. The CDR3 covers 16 residues. Deletions cut 5 bases from V and 8 bases from J, with 23 bases between. Assay: immunoSEQ multiplex PCR; the TCRdb copy retains only in-frame clones and omits some. In the table there are about 78,000 clones, 80% to 85% of which are singletons. Details on this clone: Its specificity is not known.

The sample in question was peripheral blood, obtained on day 0 of AZD1222 vaccination. The clonotype was recovered from an adult in good health. The V call is TRBV5-6, the J call TRBJ2-1; D possibly matches TRBD1 or TRBD2 (5 bases each). The CDR3 here is CASRASGVAWGHEQFF. CDR3 nucleotide sequence: TGTGCCAGCAGAGCCTCCGGGGTAGCGTGGGGCCATGAGCAGTTCTTC.